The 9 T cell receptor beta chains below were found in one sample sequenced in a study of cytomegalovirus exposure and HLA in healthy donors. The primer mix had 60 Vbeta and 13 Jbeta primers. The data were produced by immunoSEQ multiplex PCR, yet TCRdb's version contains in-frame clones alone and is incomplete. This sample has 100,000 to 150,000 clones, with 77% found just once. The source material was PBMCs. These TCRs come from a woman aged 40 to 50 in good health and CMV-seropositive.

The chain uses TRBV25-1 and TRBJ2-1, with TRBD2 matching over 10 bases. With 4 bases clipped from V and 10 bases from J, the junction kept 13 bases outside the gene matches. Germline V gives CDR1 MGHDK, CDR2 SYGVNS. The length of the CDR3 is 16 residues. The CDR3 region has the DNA TGTGCCAGCAGTGGCCAAAGCGGGAGGGCTCCTCGGGAGCAGTTCTTC. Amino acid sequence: CASSGQSGRAPREQFF.

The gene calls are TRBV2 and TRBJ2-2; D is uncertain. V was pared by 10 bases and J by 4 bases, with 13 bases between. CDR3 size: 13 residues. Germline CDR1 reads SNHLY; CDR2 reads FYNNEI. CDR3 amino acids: CAILVISTGELFF. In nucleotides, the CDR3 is TGTGCCATCCTGGTTATTAGCACCGGGGAGCTGTTTTTT.

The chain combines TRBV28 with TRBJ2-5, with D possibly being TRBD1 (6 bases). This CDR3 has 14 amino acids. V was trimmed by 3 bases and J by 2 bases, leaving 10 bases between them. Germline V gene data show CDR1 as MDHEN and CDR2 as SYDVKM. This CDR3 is CASSLDRVQETQYF. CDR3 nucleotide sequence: TGTGCCAGCAGTTTGGACAGAGTTCAAGAGACCCAGTACTTC.

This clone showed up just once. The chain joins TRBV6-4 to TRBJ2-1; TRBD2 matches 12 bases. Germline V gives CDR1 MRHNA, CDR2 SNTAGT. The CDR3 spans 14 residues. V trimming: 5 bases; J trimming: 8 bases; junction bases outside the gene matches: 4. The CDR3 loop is CASSRLAGAYEQFF. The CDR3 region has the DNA TGTGCCAGCAGTCGACTAGCGGGAGCTTATGAGCAGTTCTTC.

CDR3 sequence (DNA): TGTGCCAGCAGCCAAGGACCCTACCGGGACAATCCCTACGAGCAGTACTTC. This sequence encodes CASSQGPYRDNPYEQYF. The chain is built from TRBV4-2 and TRBJ2-7, with a weak D call TRBD1 (6 bases). CDR1 LGHNA and CDR2 YNFKEQ come from the germline V gene. V was cut by 1 base and J by 2 bases, with 18 bases left in between. The CDR3 is 17 residues long.

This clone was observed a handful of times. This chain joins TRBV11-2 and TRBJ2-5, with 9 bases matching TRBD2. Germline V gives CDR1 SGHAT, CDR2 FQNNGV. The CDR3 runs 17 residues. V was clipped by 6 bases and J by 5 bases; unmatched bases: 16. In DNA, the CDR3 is TGTGCCAGCAGACCTGGTCGTGGTAGCGGGAGTTGGGAGACCCAGTACTTC. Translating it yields CASRPGRGSGSWETQYF.

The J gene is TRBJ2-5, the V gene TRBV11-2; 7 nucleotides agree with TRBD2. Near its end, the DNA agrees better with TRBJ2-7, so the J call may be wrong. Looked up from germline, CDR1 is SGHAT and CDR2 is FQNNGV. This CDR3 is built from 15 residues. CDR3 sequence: CASSLRAGVYYEQYF. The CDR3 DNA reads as TGTGCCAGCAGCTTAAGGGCGGGAGTATACTACGAGCAGTACTTC.

As DNA, the CDR3 is TGTGCCAGCAGTGAATCGCGAATCACAGATACGCAGTATTTT. Its protein product is CASSESRITDTQYF. The rearrangement joins TRBV6-1 to TRBJ2-3; D not certain. Trimming shortened V by 2 bases and J by 2 bases, and 8 bases separated the two germline ends. Germline values: CDR1 MNHNS, CDR2 SASEGT. CDR3 length: 14 amino acids.

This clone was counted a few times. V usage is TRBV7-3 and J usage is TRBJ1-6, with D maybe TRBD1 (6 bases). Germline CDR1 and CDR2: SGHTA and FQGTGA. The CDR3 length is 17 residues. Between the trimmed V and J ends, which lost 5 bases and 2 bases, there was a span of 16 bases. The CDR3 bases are TGTGCCAGCAGCCCTCCGCGGGGGGCCGCCTATAATTCACCCCTCCACTTT. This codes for CASSPPRGAAYNSPLHF.